The clone carrying this TCR beta chain appeared a single time. Its antigen remains unidentified. These data come from a study of cytomegalovirus exposure and HLA in healthy donors. Study-wide results and caveats: Looking again later, the authors saw that most CMV-associated TCR beta chains seemed HLA-restricted.

CDR3 size: 15 residues. Germline V gives CDR1 SGHRS, CDR2 YFSETQ. V lost 4 bases, J lost 8 bases, and 8 bases stayed unmatched. The PCR ran on 60 Vbeta and 13 Jbeta primers. The protocol was immunoSEQ multiplex PCR, while the TCRdb copy is restricted to in-frame clones and leaves out a portion. The data show about 63,000 clones, approximately 73% seen once. Sequencing input: PBMCs. This TCR came from a man in his forties or fifties in good health and CMV-seronegative. J is TRBJ1-4 and V is TRBV5-1; 10 bases match TRBD1. The CDR3 DNA is TGCGCCAGCAGCGTCCGGGACAGGGGCCACGAAAAACTGTTTTTT. It yields the protein CASSVRDRGHEKLFF. Complete variable domain (other parts from reference TRBV5-1 and TRBJ1-4): KAGVTQTPRYLIKTRGQQVTLSCSPISGHRSVSWYQQTPGQGLQFLFEYFSETQRNKGNFPGRFSGRQFSNSRSEMNVSTLELGDSALYLCASSVRDRGHEKLFFGSGTQLSVL.